Listed below are T cell receptor beta chains from one sample, sequenced in a study of CD8+ T cells in alopecia areata. Profiling relied on immunoSEQ multiplex PCR, and the TCRdb table lists in-frame clones only, not all of them. The sample lists 90,000 to 150,000 clones; approximately 52% were seen once. The sequencing used CD8+ T cells sorted from blood, collected at week 4, from a patient treated with tofacitinib. The source is a human donor with alopecia areata. Each CDR3 is given with its conserved first and last residue. A D gene is named only where the DNA matches it firmly. Rows give clone size only sometimes, using once, few, many, or a class for an expanded clone.

V	J	D	size	CDR3	DNA
TRBV29-1	TRBJ2-7	-	-	CSARDKGEQYF	TGCAGCGCCCGGGACAAAGGGGAGCAGTACTTC
TRBV29-1	TRBJ1-2	-	few	CSAEGDTYGYTF	TGCAGCGCTGAAGGGGATACCTATGGCTACACCTTC
TRBV27	TRBJ2-7	-	-	CASSSRGPISYEQYF	TGTGCCAGCAGTTCTAGGGGACCAATCTCCTACGAGCAGTACTTC
TRBV4-1	TRBJ2-3	-	-	CASSHPGLPAGTDTQYF	TGCGCCAGCAGCCATCCGGGACTCCCGGCGGGCACAGATACGCAGTATTTT
TRBV7-2	TRBJ2-7	TRBD1	-	CASSLDGTGLYEQYF	TGTGCCAGCAGCTTAGACGGGACAGGGCTATACGAGCAGTACTTC
TRBV9	TRBJ1-3	TRBD1	-	CASSEGQMRGNTIYF	TGTGCCAGCAGCGAGGGACAGATGAGAGGAAACACCATATATTTT
TRBV30	TRBJ1-4	-	-	CAWSSTRPGLFF	TGTGCCTGGAGTTCAACAAGGCCCGGACTGTTTTTT
TRBV23-1	TRBJ2-5	TRBD1	few	CASSQSSEGQGPMIKQTQYF	TGCGCCAGCAGTCAATCCTCCGAGGGACAGGGGCCAATGATTAAACAGACCCAGTACTTC
TRBV29-1	TRBJ2-6	TRBD2	-	CSVARGTVSGANVLTF	TGCAGCGTTGCGCGGGGGACTGTTTCTGGGGCCAACGTCCTGACTTTC
TRBV29-1	TRBJ2-3	-	once	CSVASETDTQYF	TGCAGCGTTGCGTCAGAAACAGATACGCAGTATTTT
TRBV7-9	TRBJ1-1	-	-	CASSLVLGRAEAFF	TGTGCCAGCAGCTTGGTTCTCGGGAGGGCTGAAGCTTTCTTT
TRBV30	TRBJ1-1	-	-	CAWSVQDSAEAFF	TGTGCCTGGAGTGTACAGGATAGCGCTGAAGCTTTCTTT
TRBV4-1	TRBJ2-7	TRBD2	-	CASSPMGGGRYEQYF	TGCGCCAGCAGCCCAATGGGCGGGGGAAGATACGAGCAGTACTTC
TRBV29-1	TRBJ1-5	-	-	CSVWRENGNQPQHF	TGCAGCGTTTGGCGGGAGAACGGCAATCAGCCCCAGCATTTT
TRBV10-3	TRBJ1-1	-	-	CAISVARANTEAFF	TGTGCCATCAGTGTGGCCAGGGCAAACACTGAAGCTTTCTTT
TRBV27	TRBJ2-7	TRBD1	few	CASSPGGISLYEQYF	TGTGCCAGCAGTCCAGGGGGCATATCGCTCTACGAGCAGTACTTC
TRBV30	TRBJ1-2	-	few	CAWGAGYGYTF	TGTGCCTGGGGGGCGGGCTATGGCTACACCTTC
TRBV4-1	TRBJ1-1	-	few	CASSQPPIGMDTEAFF	TGCGCCAGCAGCCAACCACCCATAGGAATGGACACTGAAGCTTTCTTT
TRBV30	TRBJ2-5	TRBD2	-	CAWGRDAGETQYF	TGTGCCTGGGGGAGGGACGCCGGAGAGACCCAGTACTTC
TRBV29-1	TRBJ1-2	-	few	CSVMRDYGYTF	TGCAGCGTTATGCGGGATTATGGCTACACCTTC
TRBV29-1	TRBJ2-1	TRBD1	-	CSAMTGEDQFF	TGCAGCGCTATGACAGGGGAAGACCAGTTCTTC
TRBV29-1	TRBJ2-5	TRBD1	few	CSATWGQGFETQYF	TGCAGCGCTACTTGGGGACAGGGATTCGAGACCCAGTACTTC
TRBV4-1	TRBJ2-3	-	-	CASSQGLPSSLAPDTQYF	TGCGCCAGCAGCCAAGGTCTCCCTAGCAGCCTAGCGCCAGATACGCAGTATTTT
TRBV11-2	TRBJ2-5	-	-	CASSLETPTQEPQYF	TGTGCCAGCAGCTTGGAGACTCCAACCCAAGAGCCCCAGTACTTC
TRBV30	TRBJ2-1	-	few	CAWSSGQGYGEQFF	TGTGCCTGGAGTAGTGGGCAGGGTTATGGTGAGCAGTTCTTC
TRBV30	TRBJ2-1	-	-	CAWSRANEQFF	TGTGCCTGGAGTCGGGCGAATGAGCAGTTCTTC
TRBV7-2	TRBJ1-4	TRBD1	few	CASSLDRGRDEKLFF	TGTGCCAGCAGCTTGGACAGGGGGCGCGATGAAAAACTGTTTTTT
TRBV18	TRBJ1-6	TRBD1	few	CASSTPTGDNSPLHF	TGTGCCAGCTCAACCCCGACAGGGGATAATTCACCCCTCCACTTT